This is a list of T cell receptor beta chains from one sample in a study of control samples from healthy donors and cancer patients. The method was immunoSEQ multiplex PCR; TCRdb's version includes in-frame clones alone and lacks a portion of them. The sample includes roughly 130,000 clones, approximately 94% of them seen just once. The sequenced sample was PBMCs. These receptors were taken from a man between 45 and 60 years old with head and neck cancer. Both conserved end residues are part of each CDR3. Expanded clones are given a class, and other clones once, few, many or no size at all.

>TRBV10-3|NA|TRBJ2-3
CAIRVGRGTDTQYF
>TRBV7-2|NA|TRBJ2-1
CASSRTTLAGGSYNEQFF
>TRBV28|NA|TRBJ2-6
CASKLRGSGANVLTF
>TRBV10-3|NA|TRBJ1-2
CAITKGAGYGYTF
>TRBV19|few|TRBJ1-5
CASSAITGSNQPQHF
>TRBV7-9|NA|TRBJ2-5
CASSLKAGLQETQYF
>TRBV5-1|once|TRBJ2-7
CASSLTEVSSYEQYF
>TRBV27|NA|TRBJ1-1
CASSQDRSNTEAFF
>TRBV10-3|NA|TRBJ2-5
CAISEGGGQETQYF
>TRBV7-2|NA|TRBJ2-1
CASSSRGITRNEQFF
>TRBV21-1|once|TRBJ1-5
CASSKKYGQGASNQPQHF
>TRBV6-2/TRBV6-3|NA|TRBJ2-3
CASSYDRPQRGGTDTQYF
>TRBV6-5|NA|TRBJ1-6
CASRRDRNSPLHF
>TRBV29-1|NA|TRBJ2-2
CSVRTGVHTGELFF
>TRBV9|NA|TRBJ2-3
CASSVEAFTSTDTQYF
>TRBV4-2|NA|TRBJ2-2
CASSQAYGADTGELFF
>TRBV3-1/TRBV3-2|NA|TRBJ2-3
CASSQDDSGGLTDTQYF
>TRBV5-6|NA|TRBJ2-5
CASSPRTGGLRETQYF
>TRBV11-2|NA|TRBJ2-7
CASSRPGRTYEQYF
>TRBV13|NA|TRBJ2-3
CASSSETGSTLTDTQYF
>TRBV3-1/TRBV3-2|NA|TRBJ1-1
CASSPSDTEAFF
>TRBV28|NA|TRBJ1-5
CASRRGVQPQHF
>TRBV6-4|NA|TRBJ1-1
CASSGLRGEAFF
>TRBV6-5|NA|TRBJ2-1
CASSRKAKYNEQFF
>TRBV28|NA|TRBJ2-1
CASSDGRGKNEQFF
>TRBV7-2|NA|TRBJ2-3
CASSARQGGHADTQYF